This TCR beta chain was captured in a study of cytomegalovirus exposure and HLA in healthy donors. The CDR3 runs 14 residues. Germline CDR1 reads SGDLS; CDR2 reads YYNGEE. V was trimmed by 0 bases and J by 6 bases, leaving 13 bases between them. This clone appeared a few times. Assay: immunoSEQ multiplex PCR; the TCRdb copy retains only in-frame clones and omits some. There are roughly 300,000 clones in the sample; more than 75% occur only once, and 0.92% lies in the top ten. Sample: PBMCs. This clonotype was obtained from a young woman in good health and CMV-seronegative. The chain links TRBV9 to TRBJ2-7; D is possibly TRBD2 (5 bases). In DNA form, the CDR3 reads TGTGCCAGCAGCGTAGCGCCTAGCAGTTTCGAGCAGTACTTC. Its protein is CASSVAPSSFEQYF.